A single sample gave rise to the 20 T cell receptor beta chains below, sequenced in a study of identical twins. One entry per CDR3 protein, called by TCRdb with MiXCR from the 5' RACE reads. This table has 300,000 to 400,000 distinct CDR3 sequences, 10% to 15% appearing once. The sample was also linked to a second study, of yellow fever vaccine responses in identical twins.

Sequenced sample: CD8+ T cells sorted from blood. The receptors stem from a woman between 18 and 29 years old in good health.

This clonotype was observed a handful of times. The chain has TRBV4-1 and TRBJ2-1; 9 positions agree with TRBD1. The length of the CDR3 is 18 residues. J gave up 1 base and V 0 bases, and 7 bases lay outside the gene matches. The germline gives CDR1 MGHRA, CDR2 YSYEKL. CDR3 loop: CASSQEGVGTGSYNEQFF. The CDR3 DNA sequence: TGCGCCAGCAGCCAAGAGGGTGTGGGGACAGGGTCCTACAATGAGCAGTTCTTC.

This clonotype was seen ten or more times. The J gene is TRBJ1-5, the V gene TRBV7-2; 9 bases map to TRBD1. Germline-derived CDR1 and CDR2 are SGHTA and FQGNSA. The CDR3 is 17 amino acids. The V and J ends lost 5 bases and 0 bases, in that order; junction bases with no gene match: 8. In nucleotides, the CDR3 is TGTGCCAGCAGCACCGGACAGGGGACTTATAGCAATCAGCCCCAGCATTTT. Protein product: CASSTGQGTYSNQPQHF.

This clonotype occurred many times. The V gene is TRBV4-1, the J gene TRBJ2-2, with a possible D match to TRBD1 (5 bases). V was pared by 1 base and J by 1 base, with 7 bases between. This CDR3 has 15 residues. Germline V gene data show CDR1 as MGHRA and CDR2 as YSYEKL. CDR3 DNA sequence: TGCGCCAGCAGCCAAGGACAGATGAACACCGGGGAGCTGTTTTTT. It specifies CASSQGQMNTGELFF.

This clonotype was observed at least ten times. This chain joins TRBV25-1 and TRBJ2-1; 7 bases agree with TRBD2. V shed 3 bases and J 12 bases; nucleotides not matched to a gene: 8. CDR1 and CDR2 from the germline V gene are MGHDK and SYGVNS. This CDR3 has 13 amino acids. As DNA, the CDR3 is TGTGCCAGCAGTGAGGAAGGGAGGGATACGCAGTTCTTC. This encodes CASSEEGRDTQFF.

The chain couples TRBV5-1 to TRBJ1-1; D is unresolved. This CDR3 spans 14 amino acids. Per germline, CDR1 SGHRS and CDR2 YFSETQ. V lost 1 base, J lost 1 base, and 8 bases lay in between. Here the CDR3 DNA reads TGCGCCAGCAGCTTGCTAGCAGGGAACACTGAAGCTTTCTTT. This sequence encodes CASSLLAGNTEAFF. The whole variable domain, filled in from reference TRBV5-1 and TRBJ1-1, reads KAGVTQTPRYLIKTRGQQVTLSCSPISGHRSVSWYQQTPGQGLQFLFEYFSETQRNKGNFPGRFSGRQFSNSRSEMNVSTLELGDSALYLCASSLLAGNTEAFFGQGTRLTVV.

This rearrangement joins TRBV12-3 or TRBV12-4 to TRBJ2-1; D gene ambiguous. V was pared by 4 bases and J by 6 bases, with 10 bases between. There are 13 residues in the CDR3. The CDR3 loop reads CASSSYHANEQFF. DNA for the CDR3: TGTGCCAGCAGTTCTTACCACGCCAATGAGCAGTTCTTC.

The chain is built from TRBV11-1 and TRBJ2-3, with 14 nucleotides matching TRBD2. The CDR3 has 18 residues. Germline V gene data show CDR1 as SGHAT and CDR2 as FQDESV (reference sequence). J gave up 4 bases and V 5 bases, and 11 bases lay outside the gene matches. In DNA, the CDR3 is TGTGCCAGCAGCGGCACATGGGCGACTAGCGGGGGGGCAGATACGCAGTATTTT. It codes for CASSGTWATSGGADTQYF.

The table lists this clonotype with many counts. V and J are TRBV13 and TRBJ2-1; D remains unclear. In germline, CDR1 is PRHDT, CDR2 FYEKMQ (reference sequence). The CDR3 is made up of 14 amino acids. With 3 bases removed from V and 8 bases from J, the gap between germline ends came to 14 bases. The CDR3 sequence is CASSLSPLSDEQFF. The CDR3 bases are TGTGCCAGCAGCTTGAGTCCCCTCTCGGATGAGCAGTTCTTC.

The chain combines TRBV28 with TRBJ2-5; 9 bases align to TRBD2. This CDR3 region has 15 residues. V lost 9 bases, J lost 4 bases, and 12 bases stayed unmatched. In germline, CDR1 is MDHEN, CDR2 SYDVKM. CDR3 sequence reads: CASQVAGAPRETQYF. The CDR3 region has the DNA TGTGCCAGTCAAGTAGCGGGAGCTCCACGAGAGACCCAGTACTTC.

This clonotype was seen at least ten times. The chain recombines TRBV7-9 with TRBJ1-1; TRBD1 is a possible D gene (5 bases). Germline CDR1 reads SEHNR; CDR2 reads FQNEAQ (reference sequence). The CDR3 length is 14 residues. V was shortened by 4 bases and J by 6 bases, with 15 bases between the two germline ends. CDR3 nucleotides: TGTGCCAGCAGCTCCCCTGTCGGGGGTCCTGAAGCTTTCTTT. It is translated as CASSSPVGGPEAFF.

This clonotype was counted only a few times. V and J are TRBV28 and TRBJ2-3, with D uncertain. The CDR3 contains 15 residues. Trimming stripped 5 bases from V and 0 bases from J, with 12 bases between. The germline V gene encodes CDR1 MDHEN and CDR2 SYDVKM. The CDR3 is CASSALRPSTDTQYF. CDR3 in DNA: TGTGCCAGCAGTGCTCTGCGGCCTAGCACAGATACGCAGTATTTT.

This clonotype was observed a few times. The CDR3 is CASSWGQAYGYTF. CDR3 DNA: TGTGCCAGCAGTTGGGGACAGGCTTATGGCTACACCTTC. This chain joins TRBV27 and TRBJ1-2, with TRBD1 matching over 8 bases. Losses at the gene ends were 4 bases for V and 5 bases for J; bases not matched to a gene: 3. The CDR3 consists of 13 residues. CDR1 is MNHEY and CDR2 is SMNVEV in the germline V gene (reference sequence).

In its sample, this clonotype was seen a few times. The V gene is TRBV4-1, the J gene TRBJ2-1; TRBD2 agrees at 11 bases. The V and J ends lost 2 bases and 0 bases, in that order; junction bases with no gene match: 3. CDR1 is MGHRA and CDR2 is YSYEKL in the germline V gene. CDR3 size: 17 residues. CDR3 sequence reads: CASSQTSGGSSYNEQFF. DNA of the CDR3: TGCGCCAGCAGCCAAACTAGCGGGGGTAGCTCCTACAATGAGCAGTTCTTC.

This clonotype showed up many times. The chain combines TRBV12-3 or TRBV12-4 with TRBJ2-1; 8 bases match TRBD2. The length of the CDR3 is 13 residues. Germline trimming cut 9 bases from V and 6 bases from J; bases unmatched to any gene: 7. CDR3 in DNA: TGTGCCAGTGCGGCGGGGGGACTCAATGAGCAGTTCTTC. Encoded protein: CASAAGGLNEQFF.

In this sample, this clonotype turned up many times. The chain is built from TRBV27 and TRBJ2-3; 7 bases agree with TRBD1. Germline values: CDR1 MNHEY, CDR2 SMNVEV (reference sequence). The CDR3 has 18 amino acids. Unmatched junction bases numbered 13, after V lost 3 bases and J lost 1 base. The CDR3 loop is CASSLRLRQGWGTDTQYF. The CDR3 bases are TGTGCCAGCAGTTTGAGACTCCGACAGGGTTGGGGCACAGATACGCAGTATTTT.

This clonotype was observed a handful of times. The V call is TRBV12-3 or TRBV12-4, the J call TRBJ1-5; D perhaps matches TRBD1 (6 bases). V dropped 9 bases and J dropped 3 bases, with 9 bases sitting between them. The CDR3 runs to 12 residues. The CDR3 bases are TGTGCCAGTGGACAGTTCAATCAGCCCCAGCATTTT. It specifies CASGQFNQPQHF.

The chain couples TRBV5-1 to TRBJ2-7; D is unclear. Deletions cut 0 bases from V and 9 bases from J, with 13 bases between. CDR1 is SGHRS, CDR2 YFSETQ, per germline. The CDR3 is made up of 13 amino acids. The CDR3 DNA reads TGCGCCAGCAGCTTGGGCGGCAGGTACCCGCAGTACGTC. Its translation is CASSLGGRYPQYV.

The V and J genes are TRBV6-1 and TRBJ2-6; D possibly corresponds to TRBD2 (5 bases). This CDR3 spans 17 amino acids. Germline values: CDR1 MNHNS, CDR2 SASEGT. Trimming removed 4 bases at V and 0 bases at J, with 13 bases between. CDR3 DNA: TGTGCCAGCAGTGGTCACGGGATCCTCTCTGGGGCCAACGTCCTGACTTTC. This sequence encodes CASSGHGILSGANVLTF.

This sequence joins TRBV7-9 and TRBJ1-2; no definite D call. V gave up 7 bases and J gave up 8 bases, with 20 bases separating them. The CDR3 is 14 residues long. CDR1 is SEHNR, CDR2 FQNEAQ, per germline (reference sequence). The CDR3 is CASNYPPTAAGYTF. Written as DNA, the CDR3 is TGTGCCAGCAACTACCCCCCCACAGCCGCAGGCTACACCTTC.

The chain uses TRBV28 and TRBJ2-1, with D perhaps TRBD1 (5 bases). Per the germline V gene, CDR1 is MDHEN and CDR2 is SYDVKM. CDR3 length: 13 residues. The V gene lost 8 bases and the J gene lost 7 bases, with 15 bases spanning the gap. CDR3 sequence: CASALGLRNEQFF. The CDR3 DNA is TGTGCCAGCGCCCTGGGGCTGAGAAATGAGCAGTTCTTC.